Shown below are 8 T cell receptor beta chains from a single sample sequenced in a study of cytomegalovirus exposure and HLA in healthy donors. The PCR contained 60 Vbeta and 13 Jbeta primers. Clones were read by immunoSEQ multiplex PCR, and TCRdb kept only the in-frame ones, dropping some. The sample holds roughly 200,000 clones. The specimen sequenced was PBMCs. These receptors were collected from a girl aged 2 to 9 in good health and CMV-seropositive.

V and J are TRBV28 and TRBJ1-1; weak D call: TRBD1 (6 bases). The CDR3 has 12 residues. CDR1 and CDR2 (germline): MDHEN, SYDVKM. Between the trimmed V and J ends, which lost 3 bases and 8 bases, there was a span of 10 bases. Written as DNA, the CDR3 is TGTGCCAGCAGTTTTTCGGACAGAGAAGCTTTCTTT. It specifies CASSFSDREAFF.

This chain connects TRBV27 to TRBJ2-7; 7 positions match TRBD1. Trimming took 6 bases from V and 3 from J; bases not matched to a gene: 5. This CDR3 spans 13 amino acids. Germline CDR1 is MNHEY and CDR2 is SMNVEV (reference sequence). The CDR3 protein is CASRTDRDYEQYF. For the CDR3, the DNA is TGTGCCAGCAGGACCGACAGGGACTACGAGCAGTACTTC.

The V call is TRBV27, the J call TRBJ2-7, with TRBD2 as a possible D gene (5 bases). CDR3 length: 17 amino acids. Looked up from germline, CDR1 is MNHEY and CDR2 is SMNVEV (reference sequence). V lost 4 bases to trimming and J lost 0 bases, with 19 bases between them. CDR3 region: CASSSGIGLRSSYEQYF. The CDR3 coding sequence is TGTGCCAGCAGTTCAGGAATCGGACTTAGGAGCTCCTACGAGCAGTACTTC.

The chain joins TRBV7-2 to TRBJ2-3, with D tentatively TRBD2 (6 bases). Germline CDR1 and CDR2: SGHTA and FQGNSA. Trimming pared 2 bases from V and 1 base from J, leaving 13 bases between. The CDR3 length is 16 residues. The CDR3 sequence is CASSLPQRAGTDTQYF. The CDR3 DNA reads TGTGCCAGCAGCTTACCCCAGCGGGCCGGCACAGATACGCAGTATTTT.

The V and J genes are TRBV5-6 and TRBJ1-1, with D tentatively TRBD1 (5 bases). CDR3 length: 14 amino acids. The germline V and J ends were trimmed by 4 bases and 0 bases, with 10 bases remaining between them. CDR1 is SGHDT, CDR2 YYEEEE, per germline. The CDR3 DNA is TGTGCCAGCAGCCCCACGGGGGTGAACACTGAAGCTTTCTTT. It specifies CASSPTGVNTEAFF.

This chain uses TRBV11-2 with TRBJ2-2; 7 bases are shared with TRBD1. This CDR3 has 14 residues. Germline V lookup: CDR1 SGHAT, CDR2 FQNNGV. Trimming cost V 4 bases and J 4 bases; bases outside gene matches: 3. The CDR3 protein is CASSWDSPTGELFF. The CDR3 DNA is TGTGCCAGCAGCTGGGACAGCCCCACCGGGGAGCTGTTTTTT.

The gene calls are TRBV21-1 and TRBJ2-7; the tabulated D call, TRBD1, remains unverified against the DNA. TRBV21-1 is a pseudogene segment. The CDR3 totals 15 residues. CDR3 coding DNA: TGTGCCAGCAGCAAACCCAGGGGTCACAGTTACGAGCAGTACTTC. The encoded protein is CASSKPRGHSYEQYF.

On this clone itself: The same CDR3 can be traced to other DNA sequences in this sample. The chain has TRBV7-3 and TRBJ2-1, with D perhaps TRBD2 (5 bases). Germline V gives CDR1 SGHTA, CDR2 FQGTGA. Trimming left V 5 bases short and J 3 bases short, with 8 bases between. This CDR3 spans 13 amino acids. The CDR3: CASSQLDYNEQFF. CDR3 DNA sequence: TGTGCCAGCAGCCAACTAGACTACAATGAGCAGTTCTTC.